This T cell receptor beta chain was documented in a study of CD8 T cells in ankylosing spondylitis. Study conclusions and caveats: Those disease-linked clones were CD8+; they were also relatively rare in peripheral blood. Matched ankylosing spondylitis synovial fluid reportedly showed significant enrichment of disease-linked clones. A TCR beta motif made of 7 to 9 highly homologous variants seemed typical of ankylosing spondylitis blood.

Generation of TCR beta libraries employed quantitative 5'-RACE incorporating molecular barcodes. One entry per CDR3 protein, called by TCRdb with MiXCR from the 5' RACE reads. Of roughly 670,000 distinct CDR3 sequences listed, around 17% are singletons. Comment on this clonotype: The antigen is undetermined.

The germline CDR1 and CDR2 sequences are SGHDT and YYEEEE. The length of the CDR3 is 15 residues. Trimming removed 2 bases at V and 2 bases at J, with 12 bases between. V and J are TRBV5-6 and TRBJ2-3, with D possibly TRBD2 on 6 matching bases. The TCR sequence derives from a male donor with ankylosing spondylitis. The sample comprised blood, either unsorted or a sorted T cell fraction (not recorded which). The CDR3 loop reads CASSLSLAYTDTQYF. The CDR3 bases are TGTGCCAGCAGCTTATCTCTAGCGTACACAGATACGCAGTATTTT.